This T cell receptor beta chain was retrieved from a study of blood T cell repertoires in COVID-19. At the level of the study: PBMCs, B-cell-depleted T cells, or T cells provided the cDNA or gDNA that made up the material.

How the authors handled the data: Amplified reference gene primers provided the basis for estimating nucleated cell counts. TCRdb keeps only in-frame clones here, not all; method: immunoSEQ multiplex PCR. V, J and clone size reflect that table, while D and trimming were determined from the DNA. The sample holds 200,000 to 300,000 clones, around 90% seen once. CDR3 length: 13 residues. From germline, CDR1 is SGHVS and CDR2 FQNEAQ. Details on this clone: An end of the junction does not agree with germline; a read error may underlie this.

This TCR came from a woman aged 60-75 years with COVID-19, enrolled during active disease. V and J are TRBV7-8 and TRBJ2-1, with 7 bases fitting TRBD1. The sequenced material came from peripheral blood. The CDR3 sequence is CASSLAWGTAGIF. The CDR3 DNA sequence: TGTGCCAGCAGCTTAGCATGGGGGACAGCAGGTATCTTC.